This T cell receptor beta chain was profiled in a study of T cell responses to AZD1222 COVID-19 vaccine. Study results and caveats: With two AZD1222 doses given, Spike-specific TCR breadth and depth both rose. The number of AZD1222 recipients seropositive at baseline was only 6 or 7. There were mostly white British donors and more females than males, and clonal diversity was possibly underestimated. Regions left unmutated in variants are reportedly the target of nearly half of spike-specific TCRs.

Remarks on this clone: The target antigen is unknown.

This CDR3 has 16 amino acids. Germline CDR1 and CDR2: MGHRA and YSYEKL. With 1 base clipped from V and 1 base from J, the junction kept 4 bases outside the gene matches. TCRdb's table, derived via immunoSEQ multiplex PCR, lists solely in-frame clones and lacks some. The data contain 75,000 to 95,000 clones, roughly 88% of them singletons. Sequences were derived from peripheral blood, sampled on day 0 of AZD1222 vaccination. The clonotype was recovered from an adult in good health. The V gene is TRBV4-1, the J gene TRBJ2-5; 9 nucleotides match TRBD1. The DNA for the CDR3 is TGCGCCAGCAGCCAAGGGGGACAGGGACCCCAAGAGACCCAGTACTTC. This encodes CASSQGGQGPQETQYF.